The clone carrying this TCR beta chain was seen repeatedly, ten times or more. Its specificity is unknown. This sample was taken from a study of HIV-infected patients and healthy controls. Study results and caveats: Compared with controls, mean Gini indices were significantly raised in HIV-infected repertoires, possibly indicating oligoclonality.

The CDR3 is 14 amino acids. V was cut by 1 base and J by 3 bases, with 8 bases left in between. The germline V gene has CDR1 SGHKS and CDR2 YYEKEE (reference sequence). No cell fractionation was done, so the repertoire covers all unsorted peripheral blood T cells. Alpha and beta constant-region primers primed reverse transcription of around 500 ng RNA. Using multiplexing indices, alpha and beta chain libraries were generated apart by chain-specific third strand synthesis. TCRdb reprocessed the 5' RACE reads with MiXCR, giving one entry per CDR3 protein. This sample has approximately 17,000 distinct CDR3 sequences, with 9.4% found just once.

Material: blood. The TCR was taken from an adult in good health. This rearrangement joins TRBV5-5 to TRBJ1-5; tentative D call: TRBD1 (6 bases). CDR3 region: CASSLTGINQPQHF. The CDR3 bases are TGTGCCAGCAGCTTGACAGGGATCAATCAGCCCCAGCATTTT.